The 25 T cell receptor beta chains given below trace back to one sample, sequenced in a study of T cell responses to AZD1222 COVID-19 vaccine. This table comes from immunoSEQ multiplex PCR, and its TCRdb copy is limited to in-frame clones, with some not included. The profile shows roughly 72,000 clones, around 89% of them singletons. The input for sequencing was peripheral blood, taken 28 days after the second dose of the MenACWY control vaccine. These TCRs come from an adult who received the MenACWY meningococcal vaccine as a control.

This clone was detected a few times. The CDR3 sequence: CAWSFLSRRTEAFF. CDR3 nucleotides: TGTGCCTGGAGTTTCCTTAGTAGGCGCACTGAAGCTTTCTTT. The rearrangement links TRBV30 to TRBJ1-1; D unresolved. V lost 2 bases to trimming and J lost 4 bases, with 14 bases between them. The CDR3 contains 14 residues. CDR1 is GTSNPN and CDR2 is SVGIG in the germline V gene (reference sequence).

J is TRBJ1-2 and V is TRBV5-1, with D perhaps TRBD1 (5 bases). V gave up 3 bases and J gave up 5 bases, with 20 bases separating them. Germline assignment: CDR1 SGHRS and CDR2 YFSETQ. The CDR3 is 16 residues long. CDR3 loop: CASSWTSAGQGYGYTF. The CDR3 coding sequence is TGCGCCAGCAGCTGGACATCAGCAGGGCAAGGGTATGGCTACACCTTC.

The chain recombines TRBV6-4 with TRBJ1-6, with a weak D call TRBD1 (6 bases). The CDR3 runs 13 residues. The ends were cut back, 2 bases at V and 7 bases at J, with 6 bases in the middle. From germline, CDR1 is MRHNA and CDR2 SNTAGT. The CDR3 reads CASSDGTNSPLHF. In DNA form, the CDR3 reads TGTGCCAGCAGTGACGGGACAAATTCACCCCTCCACTTT.

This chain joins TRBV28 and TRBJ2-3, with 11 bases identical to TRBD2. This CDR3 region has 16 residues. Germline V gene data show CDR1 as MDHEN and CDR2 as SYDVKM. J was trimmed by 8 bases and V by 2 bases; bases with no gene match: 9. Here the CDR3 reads CASSLGLAGGGGTQYF. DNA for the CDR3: TGTGCCAGCAGTTTAGGTCTAGCGGGGGGCGGCGGTACGCAGTATTTT.

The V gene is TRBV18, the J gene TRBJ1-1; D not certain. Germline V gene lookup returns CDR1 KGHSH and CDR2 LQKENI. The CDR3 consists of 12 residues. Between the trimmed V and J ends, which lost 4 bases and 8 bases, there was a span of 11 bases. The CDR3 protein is CASSHPGIEAFF. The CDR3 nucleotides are TGTGCCAGCTCACACCCGGGAATAGAAGCTTTCTTT.

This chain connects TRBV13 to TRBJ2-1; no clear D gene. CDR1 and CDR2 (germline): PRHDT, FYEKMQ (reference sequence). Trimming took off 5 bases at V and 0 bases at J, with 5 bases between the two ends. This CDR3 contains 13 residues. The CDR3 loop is CASSRNSYNEQFF. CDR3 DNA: TGTGCCAGCAGCCGAAACTCCTACAATGAGCAGTTCTTC.

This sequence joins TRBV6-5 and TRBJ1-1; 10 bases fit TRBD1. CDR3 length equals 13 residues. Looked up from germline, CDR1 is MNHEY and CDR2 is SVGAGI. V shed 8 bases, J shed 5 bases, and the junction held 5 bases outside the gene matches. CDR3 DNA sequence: TGTGCCAGCGCTGGGACAGGGGTTACTGAAGCTTTCTTT. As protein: CASAGTGVTEAFF.

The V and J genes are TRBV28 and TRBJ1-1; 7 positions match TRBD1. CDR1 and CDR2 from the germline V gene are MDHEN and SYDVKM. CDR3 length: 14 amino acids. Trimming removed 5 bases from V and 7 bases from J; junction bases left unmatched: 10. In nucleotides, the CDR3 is TGTGCCAGCAGTACCCAGGGGGACGGTGGTGAAGCTTTCTTT. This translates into CASSTQGDGGEAFF.

The DNA of the CDR3 is TGTGCCAGCAGCCCGCCGGGACTAGCGGGGGGGCCGAATGAGCAGTTCTTC. Protein product: CASSPPGLAGGPNEQFF. V usage is TRBV5-6 and J usage is TRBJ2-1; 16 bases map to TRBD2. V shed 4 bases, J shed 7 bases, and the junction held 8 bases outside the gene matches. CDR1 and CDR2 from the germline V gene are SGHDT and YYEEEE. The CDR3 totals 17 residues.

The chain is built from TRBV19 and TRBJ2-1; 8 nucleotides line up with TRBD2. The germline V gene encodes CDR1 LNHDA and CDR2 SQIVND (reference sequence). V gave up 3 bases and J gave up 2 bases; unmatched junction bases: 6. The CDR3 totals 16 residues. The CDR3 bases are TGTGCCAGTAGTATGGGTAGCGGGGTGCCCTACAATGAGCAGTTCTTC. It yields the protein CASSMGSGVPYNEQFF.

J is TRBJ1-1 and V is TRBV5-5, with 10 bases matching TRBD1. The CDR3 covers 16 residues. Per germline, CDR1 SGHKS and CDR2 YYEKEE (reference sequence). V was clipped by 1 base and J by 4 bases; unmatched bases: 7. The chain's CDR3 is CASSLRDRGLFTEAFF. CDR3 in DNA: TGTGCCAGCAGCTTGAGGGACAGGGGCCTCTTCACTGAAGCTTTCTTT.

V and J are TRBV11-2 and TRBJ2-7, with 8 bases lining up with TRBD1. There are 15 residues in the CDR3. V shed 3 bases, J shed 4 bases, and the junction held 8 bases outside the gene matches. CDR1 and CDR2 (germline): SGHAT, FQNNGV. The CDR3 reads CASSLGLDRVYEQYF. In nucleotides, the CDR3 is TGTGCCAGCAGCTTGGGTTTGGACAGGGTTTACGAGCAGTACTTC.

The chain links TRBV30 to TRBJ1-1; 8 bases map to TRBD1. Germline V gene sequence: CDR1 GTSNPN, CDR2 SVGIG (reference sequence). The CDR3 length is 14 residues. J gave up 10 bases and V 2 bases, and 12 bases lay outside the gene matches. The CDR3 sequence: CAWSPGQGWSGAFF. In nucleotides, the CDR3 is TGTGCCTGGAGTCCCGGACAGGGCTGGTCGGGAGCTTTCTTT.

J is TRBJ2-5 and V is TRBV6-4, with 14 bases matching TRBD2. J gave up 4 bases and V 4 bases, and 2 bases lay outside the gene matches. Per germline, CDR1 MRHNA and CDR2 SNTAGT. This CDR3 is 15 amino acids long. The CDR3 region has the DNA TGTGCCAGCAGTGCGACTAGCGGGGGGGCAGAGACCCAGTACTTC. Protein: CASSATSGGAETQYF.

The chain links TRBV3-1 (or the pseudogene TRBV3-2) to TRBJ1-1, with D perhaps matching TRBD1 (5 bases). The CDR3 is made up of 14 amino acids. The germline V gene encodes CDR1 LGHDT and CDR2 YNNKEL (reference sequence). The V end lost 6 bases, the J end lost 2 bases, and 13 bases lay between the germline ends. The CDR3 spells CASSTWGKNTEAFF. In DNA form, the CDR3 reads TGTGCCAGCAGTACCTGGGGGAAAAACACTGAAGCTTTCTTT.

CDR3 DNA sequence: TGTGCCAGCAGCCTAAGGGGAGGGACAGATACGCAGTATTTT. Protein sequence: CASSLRGGTDTQYF. The chain carries TRBV6-5 and TRBJ2-3, with 7 bases that match TRBD2. Germline V gene sequence: CDR1 MNHEY, CDR2 SVGAGI. The V gene end was trimmed by 6 bases and the J gene end by 3 bases; junction bases not matched to a gene: 6. CDR3 size: 14 residues.

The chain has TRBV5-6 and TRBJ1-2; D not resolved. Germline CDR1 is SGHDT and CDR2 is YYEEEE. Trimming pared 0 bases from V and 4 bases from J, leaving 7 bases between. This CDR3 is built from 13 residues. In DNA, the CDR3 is TGTGCCAGCAGCTTGGAGGTGGGCTATGGCTACACCTTC. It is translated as CASSLEVGYGYTF.

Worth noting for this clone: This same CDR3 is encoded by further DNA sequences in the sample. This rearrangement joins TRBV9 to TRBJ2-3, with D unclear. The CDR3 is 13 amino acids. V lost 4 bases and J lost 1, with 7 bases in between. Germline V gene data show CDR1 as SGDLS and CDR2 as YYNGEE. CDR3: CASSLARTDTQYF. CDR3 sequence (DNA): TGTGCCAGCAGCCTGGCCCGCACAGATACGCAGTATTTT.

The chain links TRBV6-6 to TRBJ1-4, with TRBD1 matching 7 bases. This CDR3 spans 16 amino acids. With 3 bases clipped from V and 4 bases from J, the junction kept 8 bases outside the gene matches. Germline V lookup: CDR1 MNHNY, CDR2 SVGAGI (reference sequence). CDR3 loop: CASSYPQGDINEKLFF. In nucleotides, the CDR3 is TGTGCCAGCAGTTATCCCCAGGGGGATATTAATGAAAAACTGTTTTTT.

The CDR3: CASSLAGGGYNEQFF. The CDR3 bases are TGTGCCAGCAGCTTAGCAGGCGGGGGCTACAATGAGCAGTTCTTC. This rearrangement joins TRBV11-1 to TRBJ2-1; TRBD2 agrees at 7 bases. This CDR3 is 15 amino acids long. Germline V gene sequence: CDR1 SGHAT, CDR2 FQDESV (reference sequence). V gave up 0 bases and J gave up 3 bases; unmatched junction bases: 2.

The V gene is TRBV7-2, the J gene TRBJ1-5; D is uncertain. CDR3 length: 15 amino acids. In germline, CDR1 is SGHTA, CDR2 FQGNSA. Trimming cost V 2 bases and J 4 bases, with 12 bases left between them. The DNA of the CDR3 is TGTGCCAGCAGCTTAACCGGAGCCCTTAATCAGCCCCAGCATTTT. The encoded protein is CASSLTGALNQPQHF.

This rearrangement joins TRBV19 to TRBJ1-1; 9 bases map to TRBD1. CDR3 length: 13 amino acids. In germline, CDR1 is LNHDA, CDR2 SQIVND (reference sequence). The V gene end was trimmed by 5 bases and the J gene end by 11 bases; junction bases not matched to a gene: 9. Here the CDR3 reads CASSPGQGDSAFF. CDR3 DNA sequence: TGTGCCAGTAGTCCGGGACAGGGCGACTCGGCTTTCTTT.

CDR3 sequence: CASGPGARTDTQYF. In DNA form, the CDR3 reads TGTGCTAGTGGCCCGGGGGCTCGGACAGATACGCAGTATTTT. The rearrangement uses TRBV12-5 and TRBJ2-3; possibly TRBD1 or TRBD2 for D (6 bases each). This CDR3 spans 14 amino acids. Per germline, CDR1 LGHNT and CDR2 FRNRAP. Trimming pared 6 bases from V and 3 bases from J, leaving 13 bases between.

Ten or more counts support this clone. The CDR3 here is CASSELGWDSPYEQYF. In nucleotides, the CDR3 is TGTGCCAGCAGCGAACTGGGATGGGACAGTCCCTACGAGCAGTACTTC. J is TRBJ2-7 and V is TRBV7-6; 7 bases are shared with TRBD1. CDR3 length: 16 residues. CDR1 and CDR2 (germline): SGHVS, FNYEAQ. Trimming at V came to 5 bases and at J to 2 bases, leaving 12 bases not matched to a gene.

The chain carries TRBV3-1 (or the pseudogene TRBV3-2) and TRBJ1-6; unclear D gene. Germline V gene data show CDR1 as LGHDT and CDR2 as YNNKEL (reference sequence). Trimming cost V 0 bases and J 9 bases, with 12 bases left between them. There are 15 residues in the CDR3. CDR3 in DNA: TGTGCCAGCAGCCAAGAGGGCTACGGGAGTTCACCCCTCCACTTT. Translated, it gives CASSQEGYGSSPLHF.